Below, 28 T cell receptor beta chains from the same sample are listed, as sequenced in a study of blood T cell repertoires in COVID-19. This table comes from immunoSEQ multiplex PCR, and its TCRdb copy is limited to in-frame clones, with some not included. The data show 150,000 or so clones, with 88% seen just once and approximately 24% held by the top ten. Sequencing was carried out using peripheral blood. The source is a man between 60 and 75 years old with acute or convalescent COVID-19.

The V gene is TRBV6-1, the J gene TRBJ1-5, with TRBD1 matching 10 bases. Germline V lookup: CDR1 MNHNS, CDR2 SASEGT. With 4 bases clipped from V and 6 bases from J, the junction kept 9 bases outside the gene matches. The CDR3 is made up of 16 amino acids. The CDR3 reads CASSVLRGQGSQPQHF. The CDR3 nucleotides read TGTGCCAGCAGTGTACTCCGGGGACAGGGGAGTCAGCCCCAGCATTTT.

CDR3 sequence reads: CASSFQVGRGTEAFF. The CDR3 DNA reads as TGTGCCAGCAGCTTCCAAGTGGGGAGGGGCACTGAAGCTTTCTTT. This chain links TRBV5-6 with TRBJ1-1, with D perhaps TRBD1 (5 bases). Trimming took 2 bases from V and 4 from J, leaving 15 bases between them. CDR1 is SGHDT and CDR2 is YYEEEE in the germline V gene. CDR3 length: 15 residues.

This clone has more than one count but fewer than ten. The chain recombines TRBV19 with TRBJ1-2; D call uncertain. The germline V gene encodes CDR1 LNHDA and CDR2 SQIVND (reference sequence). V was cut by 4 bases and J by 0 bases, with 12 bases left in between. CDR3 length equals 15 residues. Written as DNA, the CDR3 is TGTGCCAGTAGTACCCGTCTTGGGCCTAACTATGGCTACACCTTC. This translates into CASSTRLGPNYGYTF.

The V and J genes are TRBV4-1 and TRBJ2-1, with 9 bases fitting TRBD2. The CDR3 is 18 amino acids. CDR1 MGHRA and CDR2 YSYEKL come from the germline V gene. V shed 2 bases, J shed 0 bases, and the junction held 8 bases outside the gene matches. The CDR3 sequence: CASSQQASGVSSYNEQFF. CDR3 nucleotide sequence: TGCGCCAGCAGCCAACAGGCTAGCGGGGTTAGCTCCTACAATGAGCAGTTCTTC.

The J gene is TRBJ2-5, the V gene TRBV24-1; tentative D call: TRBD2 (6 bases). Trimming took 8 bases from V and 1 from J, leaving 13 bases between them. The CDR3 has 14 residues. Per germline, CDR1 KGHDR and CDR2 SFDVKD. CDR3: CATTIGGIQETQYF. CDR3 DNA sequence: TGTGCCACCACCATTGGGGGGATCCAAGAGACCCAGTACTTC.

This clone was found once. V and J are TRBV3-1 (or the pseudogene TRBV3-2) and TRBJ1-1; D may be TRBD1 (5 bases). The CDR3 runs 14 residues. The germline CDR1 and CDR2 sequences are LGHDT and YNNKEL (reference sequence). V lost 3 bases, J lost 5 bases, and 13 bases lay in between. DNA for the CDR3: TGTGCCAGCAGCCAGCGGGGGAGCAGAACTGAAGCTTTCTTT. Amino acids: CASSQRGSRTEAFF.

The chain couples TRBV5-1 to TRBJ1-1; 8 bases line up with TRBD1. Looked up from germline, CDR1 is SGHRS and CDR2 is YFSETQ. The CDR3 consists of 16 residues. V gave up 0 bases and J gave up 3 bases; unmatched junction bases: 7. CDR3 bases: TGCGCCAGCAGCTTGGGCCAGGGGGCGTTGGACACTGAAGCTTTCTTT. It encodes CASSLGQGALDTEAFF.

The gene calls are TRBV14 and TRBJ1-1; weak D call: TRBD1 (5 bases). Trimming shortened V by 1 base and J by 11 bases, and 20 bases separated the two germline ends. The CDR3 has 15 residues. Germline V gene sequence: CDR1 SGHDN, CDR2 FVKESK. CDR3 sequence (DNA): TGTGCCAGCAGCCAAGCTAGAGACAGAGATGGGCTCGCTTTCTTT. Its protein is CASSQARDRDGLAFF.

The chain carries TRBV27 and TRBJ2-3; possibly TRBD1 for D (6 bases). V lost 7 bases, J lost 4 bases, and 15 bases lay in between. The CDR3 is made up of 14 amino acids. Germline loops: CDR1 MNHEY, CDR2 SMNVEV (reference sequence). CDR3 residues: CASKKQGLSDTQYF. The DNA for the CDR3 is TGTGCCAGCAAAAAACAGGGTCTGTCAGATACGCAGTATTTT.

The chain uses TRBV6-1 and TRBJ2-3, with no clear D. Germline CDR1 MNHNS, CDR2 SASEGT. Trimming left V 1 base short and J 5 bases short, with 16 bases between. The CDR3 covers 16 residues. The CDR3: CASSEEPRPVRDTQYF. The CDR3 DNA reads TGTGCCAGCAGTGAAGAACCCCGTCCCGTCAGAGATACGCAGTATTTT.

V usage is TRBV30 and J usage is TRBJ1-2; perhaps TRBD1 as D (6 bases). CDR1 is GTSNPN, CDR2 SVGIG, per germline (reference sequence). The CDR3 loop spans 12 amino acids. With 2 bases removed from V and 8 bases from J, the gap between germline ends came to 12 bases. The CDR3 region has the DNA TGTGCCTGGAGTTCAGGGGCGAGGGGCTACACCTTC. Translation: CAWSSGARGYTF.

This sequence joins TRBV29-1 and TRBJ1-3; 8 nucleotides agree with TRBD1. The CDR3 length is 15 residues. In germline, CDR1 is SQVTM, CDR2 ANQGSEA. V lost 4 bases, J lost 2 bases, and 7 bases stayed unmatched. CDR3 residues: CSVVGQGGAGNTIYF. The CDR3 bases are TGCAGCGTTGTTGGACAGGGAGGCGCTGGAAACACCATATATTTT.

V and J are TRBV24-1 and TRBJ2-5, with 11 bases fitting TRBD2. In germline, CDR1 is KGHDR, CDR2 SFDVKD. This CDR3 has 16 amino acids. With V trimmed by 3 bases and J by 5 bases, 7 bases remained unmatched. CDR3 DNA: TGTGCCACCAGTGATCAGACTAGCGGGGCATTCGAGACCCAGTACTTC. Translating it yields CATSDQTSGAFETQYF.

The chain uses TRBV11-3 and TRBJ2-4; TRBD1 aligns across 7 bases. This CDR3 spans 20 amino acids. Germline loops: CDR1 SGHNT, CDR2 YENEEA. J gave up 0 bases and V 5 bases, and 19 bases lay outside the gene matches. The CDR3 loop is CASSHRDRIDSTVAKNIQYF. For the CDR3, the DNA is TGTGCCAGCAGCCACAGGGACAGAATCGATAGTACGGTAGCCAAAAACATTCAGTACTTC.

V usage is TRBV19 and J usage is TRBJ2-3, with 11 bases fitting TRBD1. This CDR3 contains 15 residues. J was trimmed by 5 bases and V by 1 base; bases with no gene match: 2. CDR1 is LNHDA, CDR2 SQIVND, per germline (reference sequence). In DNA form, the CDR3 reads TGTGCCAGTAGTATAGGAGGGACAGGGGGAGATACGCAGTATTTT. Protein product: CASSIGGTGGDTQYF.

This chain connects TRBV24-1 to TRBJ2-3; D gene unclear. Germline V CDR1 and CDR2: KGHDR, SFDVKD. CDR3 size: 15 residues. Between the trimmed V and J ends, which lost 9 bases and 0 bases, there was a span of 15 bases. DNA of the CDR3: TGTGCCACCTCCTCACGGAGAATAAGCACAGATACGCAGTATTTT. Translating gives CATSSRRISTDTQYF.

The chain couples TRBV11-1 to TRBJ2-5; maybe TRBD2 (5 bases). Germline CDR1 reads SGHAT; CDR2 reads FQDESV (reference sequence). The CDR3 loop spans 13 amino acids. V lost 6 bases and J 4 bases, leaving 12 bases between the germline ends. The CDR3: CASSFGRGETQYF. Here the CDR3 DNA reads TGTGCCAGCAGTTTTGGGAGAGGAGAGACCCAGTACTTC.

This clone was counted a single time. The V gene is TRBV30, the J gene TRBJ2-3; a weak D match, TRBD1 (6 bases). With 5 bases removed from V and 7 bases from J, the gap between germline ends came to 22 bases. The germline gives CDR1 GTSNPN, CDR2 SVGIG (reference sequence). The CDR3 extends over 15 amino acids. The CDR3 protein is CAWARETGRINTQYF. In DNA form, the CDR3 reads TGTGCCTGGGCGAGAGAGACAGGAAGGATCAATACGCAGTATTTT.

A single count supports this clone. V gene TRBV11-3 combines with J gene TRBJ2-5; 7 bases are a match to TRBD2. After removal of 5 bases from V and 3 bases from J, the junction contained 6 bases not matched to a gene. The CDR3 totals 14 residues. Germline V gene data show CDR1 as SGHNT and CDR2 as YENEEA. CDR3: CASSVGRAEETQYF. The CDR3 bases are TGTGCCAGCAGCGTTGGGAGGGCCGAAGAGACCCAGTACTTC.

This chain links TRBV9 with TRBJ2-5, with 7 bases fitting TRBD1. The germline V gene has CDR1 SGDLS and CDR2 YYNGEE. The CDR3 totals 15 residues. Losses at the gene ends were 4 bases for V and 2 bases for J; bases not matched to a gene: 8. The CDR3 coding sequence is TGTGCCAGCAGCTTCCCGGGACAGCCACAAGAGACCCAGTACTTC. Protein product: CASSFPGQPQETQYF.

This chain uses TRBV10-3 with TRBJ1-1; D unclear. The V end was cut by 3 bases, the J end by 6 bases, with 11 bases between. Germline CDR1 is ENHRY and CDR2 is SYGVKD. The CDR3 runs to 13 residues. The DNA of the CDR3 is TGTGCCATCAGTGAACGAGTAGACTCTGAAGCTTTCTTT. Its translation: CAISERVDSEAFF.

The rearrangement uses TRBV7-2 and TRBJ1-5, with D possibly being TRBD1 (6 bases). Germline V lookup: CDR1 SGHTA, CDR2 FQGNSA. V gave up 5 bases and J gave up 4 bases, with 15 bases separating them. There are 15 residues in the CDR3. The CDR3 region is CASSQDRGMNQPQHF. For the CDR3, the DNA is TGTGCCAGCAGCCAGGACAGAGGAATGAATCAGCCCCAGCATTTT. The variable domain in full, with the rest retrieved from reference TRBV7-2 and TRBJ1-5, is GAGVSQSPSNKVTEKGKDVELRCDPISGHTALYWYRQSLGQGLEFLIYFQGNSAPDKSGLPSDRFSAERTGGSVSTLTIQRTQQEDSAVYLCASSQDRGMNQPQHFGDGTRLSIL.

DNA for the CDR3: TGTGCCAGCAGTGGACTAGCGGGAGCCAACGGGGAGCTGTTTTTT. This translates into CASSGLAGANGELFF. The V and J genes are TRBV2 and TRBJ2-2; 12 nucleotides line up with TRBD2. Germline V gives CDR1 SNHLY, CDR2 FYNNEI. There are 15 residues in the CDR3. Trimming cost V 4 bases and J 7 bases; bases outside gene matches: 4.

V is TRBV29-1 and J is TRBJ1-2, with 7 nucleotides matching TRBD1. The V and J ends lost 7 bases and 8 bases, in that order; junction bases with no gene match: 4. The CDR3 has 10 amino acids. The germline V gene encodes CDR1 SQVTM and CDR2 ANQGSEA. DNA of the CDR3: TGCAGCGGCGGGGACAGCGGCTACACCTTC. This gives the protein CSGGDSGYTF.

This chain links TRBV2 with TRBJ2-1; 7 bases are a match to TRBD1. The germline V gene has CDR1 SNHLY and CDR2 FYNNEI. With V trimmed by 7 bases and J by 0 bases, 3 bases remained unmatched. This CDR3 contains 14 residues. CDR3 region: CASTRQGSYNEQFF. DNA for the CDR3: TGTGCCAGCACCAGACAGGGCTCCTACAATGAGCAGTTCTTC.

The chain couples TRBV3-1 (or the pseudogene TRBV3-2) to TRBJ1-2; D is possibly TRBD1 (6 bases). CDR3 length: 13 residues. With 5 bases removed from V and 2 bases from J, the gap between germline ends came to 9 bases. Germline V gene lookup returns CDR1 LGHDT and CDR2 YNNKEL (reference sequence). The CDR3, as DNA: TGTGCCAGCAGCGTCGGACAGAACTATGGCTACACCTTC. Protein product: CASSVGQNYGYTF.

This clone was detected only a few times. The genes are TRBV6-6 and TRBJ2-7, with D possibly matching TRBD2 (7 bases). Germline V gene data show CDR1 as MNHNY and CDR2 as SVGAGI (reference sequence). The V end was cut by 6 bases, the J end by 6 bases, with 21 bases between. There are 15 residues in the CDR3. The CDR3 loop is CASSQSAGDYGEQYF. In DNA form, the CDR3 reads TGTGCCAGCAGCCAGAGTGCAGGGGACTATGGCGAGCAGTACTTC.

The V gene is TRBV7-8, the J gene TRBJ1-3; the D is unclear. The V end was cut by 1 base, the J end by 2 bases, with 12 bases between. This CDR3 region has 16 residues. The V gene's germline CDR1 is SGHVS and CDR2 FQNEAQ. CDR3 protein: CASSLGVQVTGNTIYF. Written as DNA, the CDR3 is TGTGCCAGCAGCTTAGGTGTCCAGGTTACTGGAAACACCATATATTTT.